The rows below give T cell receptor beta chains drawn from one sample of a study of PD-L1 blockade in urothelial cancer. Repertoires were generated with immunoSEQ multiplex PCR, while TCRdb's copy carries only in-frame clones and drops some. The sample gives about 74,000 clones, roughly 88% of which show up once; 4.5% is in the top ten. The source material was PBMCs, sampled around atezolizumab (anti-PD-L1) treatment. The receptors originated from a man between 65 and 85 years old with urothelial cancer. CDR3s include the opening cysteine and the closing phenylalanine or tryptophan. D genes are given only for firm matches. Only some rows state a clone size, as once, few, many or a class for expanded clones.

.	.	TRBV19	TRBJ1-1	CASSNLRENTEAFF	TGTGCCAGTAGTAACCTAAGAGAGAACACTGAAGCTTTCTTT
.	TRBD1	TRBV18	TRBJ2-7	CASSPRQPGQGPYEQYF	TGTGCCAGCTCACCACGGCAACCGGGACAGGGCCCCTACGAGCAGTACTTC
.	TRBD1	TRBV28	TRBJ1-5	CASSLVGTGGYQPQHF	TGTGCCAGCAGTTTAGTGGGGACAGGGGGCTATCAGCCCCAGCATTTT
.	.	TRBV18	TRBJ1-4	CASSPRGAGANEKLFF	TGTGCCAGCTCACCCCGGGGGGCTGGGGCCAATGAAAAACTGTTTTTT
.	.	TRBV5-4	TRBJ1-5	CASSVPGQPQHF	TGTGCCAGCAGCGTTCCAGGTCAGCCCCAGCATTTT
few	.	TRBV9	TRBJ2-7	CASSPTGRGAHEQYF	TGTGCCAGCAGCCCTACAGGGAGGGGGGCACACGAGCAGTACTTC
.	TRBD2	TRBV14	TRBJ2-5	CASSLGTSGPQKTQYF	TGTGCCAGCAGCCTGGGGACTAGCGGACCTCAGAAGACCCAGTACTTC
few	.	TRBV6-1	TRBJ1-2	CASRQTTNYGYTF	TGTGCCAGCAGACAGACAACTAACTATGGCTACACCTTC
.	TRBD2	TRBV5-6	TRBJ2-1	CASRLTGLAARGDEQFF	TGTGCCAGCAGGCTGACGGGACTAGCGGCAAGAGGGGATGAGCAGTTCTTC
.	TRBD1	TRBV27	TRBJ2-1	CASRYGTGGAGEQFF	TGTGCCAGCAGGTACGGGACAGGGGGCGCGGGTGAGCAGTTCTTC
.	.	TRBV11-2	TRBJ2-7	CASSLGTTYEQYF	TGTGCCAGCAGCTTGGGGACAACTTACGAGCAGTACTTC
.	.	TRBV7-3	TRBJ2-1	CASSFSEGYEQFF	TGTGCCAGCAGCTTTAGCGAGGGCTATGAGCAGTTCTTC
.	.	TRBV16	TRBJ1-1	CASSLRPGENTEAFF	TGTGCCAGCAGCCTACGACCGGGGGAGAACACTGAAGCTTTCTTT
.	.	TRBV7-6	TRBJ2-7	CASSLAGLSEQYF	TGTGCCAGCAGCTTGGCAGGACTCTCCGAGCAGTACTTC
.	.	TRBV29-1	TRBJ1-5	CSVKTDHQPQHF	TGCAGCGTTAAGACAGACCATCAGCCCCAGCATTTT
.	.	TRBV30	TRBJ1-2	CAWAGTRGGYTF	TGTGCCTGGGCCGGGACTAGAGGGGGCTACACCTTC
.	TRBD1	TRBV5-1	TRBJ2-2	CASSQSDRGNPGELFF	TGCGCCAGCAGCCAAAGCGACAGGGGGAACCCCGGGGAGCTGTTTTTT
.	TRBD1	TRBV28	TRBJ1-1	CASVYAGKGANTEAFF	TGTGCCAGCGTTTATGCGGGCAAGGGGGCGAACACTGAAGCTTTCTTT
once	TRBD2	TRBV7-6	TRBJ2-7	CASSFSGIHPEQYF	TGTGCCAGCAGCTTTAGCGGGATCCATCCCGAGCAGTACTTC
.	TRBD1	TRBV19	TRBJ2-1	CASRIPGQGTHNEQFF	TGTGCCAGTAGGATTCCGGGACAGGGGACCCACAATGAGCAGTTCTTC
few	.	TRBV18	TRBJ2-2	CASSPRDTGELFF	TGTGCCAGCTCACCACGAGACACCGGGGAGCTGTTTTTT
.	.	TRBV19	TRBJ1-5	CASSLPGGYNQPQHF	TGTGCCAGTAGCCTCCCGGGGGGATACAATCAGCCCCAGCATTTT
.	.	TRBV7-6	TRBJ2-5	CASSAASSETQYF	TGTGCCAGCAGCGCGGCTAGCTCCGAGACCCAGTACTTC
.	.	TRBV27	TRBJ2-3	CASSHGDTQYF	TGTGCCAGCAGTCACGGGGATACGCAGTATTTT
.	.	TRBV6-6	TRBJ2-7	CATGTQSYEQYF	TGTGCCACCGGGACTCAATCCTACGAGCAGTACTTC
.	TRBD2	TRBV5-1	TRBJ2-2	CASSFTGGPAGELFF	TGCGCCAGCAGCTTCACGGGAGGGCCGGCCGGGGAGCTGTTTTTT
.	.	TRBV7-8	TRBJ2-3	CASSLYQFTDTQYF	TGTGCCAGCAGCTTGTACCAGTTCACAGATACGCAGTATTTT
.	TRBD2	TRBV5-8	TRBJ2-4	CASSYALAGGGNIQYF	TGTGCCAGCAGCTATGCCCTAGCGGGAGGTGGAAACATTCAGTACTTC
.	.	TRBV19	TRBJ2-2	CASSILAGELFF	TGTGCCAGTAGTATACTCGCCGGGGAGCTGTTTTTT